This record looks at one T cell receptor beta chain sequence and its context. As yet, its antigen is unknown. The sample is drawn from a study of T cell responses to AZD1222 COVID-19 vaccine. Using immunoSEQ multiplex PCR, the repertoire was profiled, and TCRdb retains in-frame clones only, with some absent. The sample includes 100,000 to 150,000 clones, nearly 95% of them seen just once. The CDR3 contains 14 residues. CDR1 and CDR2 (germline): LNHNV, YYDKDF (reference sequence). Germline trimming cut 0 bases from V and 13 bases from J; bases unmatched to any gene: 11. Study observations and caveats: Epitopes outside B.1.351 and B.1.1.7 mutated regions reportedly drew nearly half of spike TCRs. A rise in Spike-specific TCR breadth and depth followed two AZD1222 doses.

V and J are TRBV15 and TRBJ1-2; TRBD1 matches 7 bases. This receptor was obtained from an adult in good health. The material was peripheral blood, obtained on day 0 of AZD1222 vaccination. CDR3 residues: CATSRDFSTGLSTF. CDR3 bases: TGTGCCACCAGCAGAGACTTTTCGACAGGGCTGAGCACCTTC. Supplemented by reference TRBV15 and TRBJ1-2, the full variable domain reads DAMVIQNPRYQVTQFGKPVTLSCSQTLNHNVMYWYQQKSSQAPKLLFHYYDKDFNNEADTPDNFQSRRPNTSFCFLDIRSPGLGDTAMYLCATSRDFSTGLSTFGSGTRLTVV.